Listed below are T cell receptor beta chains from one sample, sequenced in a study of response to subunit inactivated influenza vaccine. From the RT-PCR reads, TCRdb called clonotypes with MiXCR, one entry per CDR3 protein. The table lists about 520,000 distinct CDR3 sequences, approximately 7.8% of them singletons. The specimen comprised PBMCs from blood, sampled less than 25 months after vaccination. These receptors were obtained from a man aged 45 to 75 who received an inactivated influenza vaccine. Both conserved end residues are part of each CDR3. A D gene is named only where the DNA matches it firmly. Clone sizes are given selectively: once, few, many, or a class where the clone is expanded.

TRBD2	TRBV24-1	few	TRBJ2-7	CATSDGPSGSYEQYF	TGTGCCACCAGTGATGGCCCTAGCGGGAGCTACGAGCAGTACTTC
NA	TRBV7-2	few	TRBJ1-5	CASSAYNQPQHF	TGTGCCAGCAGCGCCTATAATCAGCCCCAGCATTTT
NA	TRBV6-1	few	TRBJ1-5	CASSEVPNQPQHF	TGTGCCAGCAGTGAGGTCCCTAATCAGCCCCAGCATTTT
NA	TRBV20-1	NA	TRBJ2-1	CSARGVRAVVHNEQFF	TGCAGTGCTAGAGGCGTTCGGGCGGTCGTGCACAATGAGCAGTTCTTC
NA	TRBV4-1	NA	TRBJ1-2	CASSQDGRGPVGYTF	TGCGCCAGCAGCCAAGATGGTAGGGGACCTGTTGGCTACACCTTC
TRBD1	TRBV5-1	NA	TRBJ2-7	CASSLSFSGTGGYEQYF	TGCGCCAGCAGCCTATCTTTTTCCGGGACAGGGGGCTACGAGCAGTACTTC
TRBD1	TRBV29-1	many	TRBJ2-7	CSVGGQGFYEQYF	TGCAGCGTTGGAGGACAGGGATTTTACGAGCAGTACTTC
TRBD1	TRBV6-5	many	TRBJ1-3	CASSFEQGVGNTIYF	TGTGCCAGCAGTTTTGAACAGGGGGTTGGAAACACCATATATTTT
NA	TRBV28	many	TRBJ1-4	CASSLWGTEKLFF	TGTGCCAGCAGTTTATGGGGAACTGAAAAACTGTTTTTT
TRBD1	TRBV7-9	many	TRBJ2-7	CASSLTGGSDEQYF	TGTGCCAGCAGCTTGACAGGGGGGAGCGACGAGCAGTACTTC
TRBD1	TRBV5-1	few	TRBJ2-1	CASSSDRDIYNEQFF	TGCGCCAGCAGCTCGGACAGGGATATTTACAATGAGCAGTTCTTC
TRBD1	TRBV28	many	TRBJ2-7	CASSVIGTAYEQYF	TGTGCCAGCAGTGTTATAGGGACAGCCTACGAGCAGTACTTC
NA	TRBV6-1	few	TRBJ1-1	CASRDRSMNTEAFF	TGTGCCAGCAGGGACAGAAGCATGAACACTGAAGCTTTCTTT
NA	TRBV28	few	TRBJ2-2	CASSFVRHPNTGELFF	TGTGCCAGCAGTTTCGTCCGACATCCGAACACCGGGGAGCTGTTTTTT
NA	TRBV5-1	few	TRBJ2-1	CATTVGPGRNYNEQFF	TGCGCCACCACCGTAGGACCGGGCAGGAACTACAATGAGCAGTTCTTC
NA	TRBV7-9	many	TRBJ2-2	CASSLSAAGELFF	TGTGCCAGCAGCTTATCGGCGGCCGGGGAGCTGTTTTTT
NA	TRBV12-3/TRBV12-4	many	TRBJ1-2	CASSLSGDYGYTF	TGTGCCAGCAGTTTATCAGGGGACTATGGCTACACCTTC
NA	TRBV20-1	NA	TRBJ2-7	CSARAGSYEQYF	TGCAGTGCTAGGGCAGGATCCTACGAGCAGTACTTC
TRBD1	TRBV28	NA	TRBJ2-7	CASSLSGGFRERYF	TGTGCCAGCAGTTTATCAGGGGGCTTCAGGGAGCGGTACTTC
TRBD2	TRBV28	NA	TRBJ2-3	CASSSPLGLMIAGPSTDTQYF	TGTGCCAGCAGTTCCCCCCTCGGTCTTATGATAGCGGGGCCGAGCACAGATACGCAGTATTTT
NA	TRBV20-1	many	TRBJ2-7	CSASIGPAYEQYF	TGCAGTGCTAGTATAGGGCCAGCCTACGAGCAGTACTTC
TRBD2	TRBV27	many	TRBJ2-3	CASSGLAGVTDTQYF	TGTGCCAGCAGCGGACTAGCGGGAGTCACAGATACGCAGTATTTT
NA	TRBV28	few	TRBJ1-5	CASTHTASNQPQHF	TGTGCCAGCACTCACACGGCCAGCAATCAGCCCCAGCATTTT
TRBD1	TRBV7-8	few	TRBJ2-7	CASSLETRGRGPGVVSYEQYF	TGTGCCAGCAGCTTAGAGACCAGGGGGCGCGGCCCAGGTGTGGTCTCCTACGAGCAGTACTTC
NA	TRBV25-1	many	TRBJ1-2	CASSEGNYGYTF	TGTGCCAGCAGTGAGGGCAACTATGGCTACACCTTC
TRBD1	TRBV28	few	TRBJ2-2	CASRGQATGELFF	TGTGCCAGCCGGGGACAGGCCACCGGGGAGCTGTTTTTT
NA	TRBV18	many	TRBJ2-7	CASSPLPYALGVYEQYF	TGTGCCAGCTCACCACTTCCATACGCCTTGGGGGTCTACGAGCAGTACTTC
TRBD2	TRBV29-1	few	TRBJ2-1	CSGSGSAHNEQFF	TGCAGCGGTAGCGGGAGTGCGCACAATGAGCAGTTCTTC
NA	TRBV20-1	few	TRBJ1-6	CSARRLGGDSPLHF	TGCAGTGCTAGAAGGCTAGGGGGAGATTCACCCCTCCACTTT
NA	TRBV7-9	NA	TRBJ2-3	CASSLPRTGADTQYF	TGTGCCAGCAGCTTACCCCGGACCGGGGCAGATACGCAGTATTTT
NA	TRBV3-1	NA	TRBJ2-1	CASSQVFNEQFF	TGTGCCAGCAGCCAAGTTTTCAATGAGCAGTTCTTC
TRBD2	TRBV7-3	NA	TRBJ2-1	CASSRGLAGQNEQFF	TGTGCCAGCAGCCGTGGACTAGCGGGTCAAAATGAGCAGTTCTTC
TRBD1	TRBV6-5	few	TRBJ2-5	CASSYTTGYQETQYF	TGTGCCAGCAGTTACACGACAGGGTACCAAGAGACCCAGTACTTC
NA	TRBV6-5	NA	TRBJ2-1	CASSSAGVAYNEQFF	TGTGCCAGCAGTTCTGCCGGGGTGGCCTACAATGAGCAGTTCTTC
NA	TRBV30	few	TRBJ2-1	CAWSLHPTSYNEQFF	TGTGCCTGGAGTCTTCACCCTACCTCCTACAATGAGCAGTTCTTC
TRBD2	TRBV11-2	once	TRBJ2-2	CASRLGTGLAGNTGELFF	TGTGCCAGCAGATTAGGGACGGGACTAGCGGGGAACACCGGGGAGCTGTTTTTT
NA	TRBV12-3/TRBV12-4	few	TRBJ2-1	CASSSRGSGSSQFF	TGTGCCAGCAGTTCCAGGGGGAGCGGGAGTTCACAGTTCTTC
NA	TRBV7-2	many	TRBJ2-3	CASSSQGQGTQYF	TGTGCCAGCAGCTCCCAGGGTCAGGGTACGCAGTATTTT
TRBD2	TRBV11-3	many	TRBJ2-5	CASSLGAGGETQYF	TGTGCCAGCAGCTTAGGTGCGGGAGGAGAGACCCAGTACTTC
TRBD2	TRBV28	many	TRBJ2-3	CASSFGGGARDTQYF	TGTGCCAGCAGTTTTGGCGGGGGGGCCAGAGATACGCAGTATTTT
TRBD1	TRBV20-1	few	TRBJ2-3	CSATPVDRVKEDTQYF	TGCAGTGCTACACCGGTCGACAGGGTGAAGGAAGATACGCAGTATTTT
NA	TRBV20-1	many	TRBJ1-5	CSAKSGGYSNQPQHF	TGCAGTGCTAAAAGCGGGGGGTATAGCAATCAGCCCCAGCATTTT
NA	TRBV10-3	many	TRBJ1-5	CAISGGAFGDQPQHF	TGTGCCATCAGTGGGGGGGCTTTTGGTGATCAGCCCCAGCATTTT
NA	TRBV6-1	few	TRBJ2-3	CATRTAASTDTQYF	TGTGCCACCCGGACTGCCGCTAGCACAGATACGCAGTATTTT
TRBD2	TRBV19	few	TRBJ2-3	CASSTISGGTDTQYF	TGTGCCAGTAGTACTATTAGCGGGGGCACAGATACGCAGTATTTT
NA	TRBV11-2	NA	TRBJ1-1	CASSLGRFSRGTEAFF	TGTGCCAGCAGCTTAGGGCGCTTTAGCAGGGGCACTGAAGCTTTCTTT
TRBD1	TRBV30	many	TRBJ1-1	CAWSGKSTGLNTEAFF	TGTGCCTGGAGTGGAAAATCGACAGGGCTGAACACTGAAGCTTTCTTT
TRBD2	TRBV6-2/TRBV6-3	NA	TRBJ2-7	CASSYSQRLATTYEQYF	TGTGCCAGCAGTTACTCCCAGAGACTAGCGACTACGTACGAGCAGTACTTC
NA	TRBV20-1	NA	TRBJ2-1	CSARDPLDTIQFTQFF	TGCAGTGCTAGAGATCCCTTAGACACGATACAATTTACTCAGTTCTTC